This T cell receptor (beta chain) was observed in a study of cytomegalovirus exposure and HLA in healthy donors. Study findings and constraints: A later analysis, which compared TCR beta chains of equal frequency, found the HLA-associated ones more clonally expanded. Indistinguishability led to the exclusion of some V segments, TRBV6-2 and TRBV6-3 included.

In nominal health when sampled, donors likely had unrecorded immune exposures nonetheless. In germline, CDR1 is MDHEN, CDR2 SYDVKM. The CDR3 extends over 16 amino acids. Trimming removed 6 bases from V and 5 bases from J; junction bases left unmatched: 13. Remarks on this clone: The antigen is not known.

In the PCR, 60 Vbeta and 13 Jbeta primers were used. Libraries were prepared by immunoSEQ multiplex PCR; TCRdb keeps only in-frame clonotypes and omits some of them. The table has about 150,000 clones, roughly four fifths seen once. The TCR comes from a man aged 30-40 years in good health and CMV-seronegative. Input material: PBMCs. The V call is TRBV28, the J call TRBJ2-5; 9 bases align to TRBD2. This CDR3 is CASRSSIAGVYETQYF. CDR3 in DNA: TGTGCCAGCAGATCCTCTATAGCGGGAGTCTACGAGACCCAGTACTTC.